One and the same sample provided the 12 T cell receptor beta chains below, sequenced in a study of cytomegalovirus exposure and HLA in healthy donors. Here immunoSEQ multiplex PCR was the method, and the copy in TCRdb shows in-frame clones only, minus some. This sample has around 150,000 clones; around four fifths occur once, and the top ten carry 2% to 2.5%. Sequencing input: PBMCs. These receptors originate from a man aged 25 to 40 in good health and CMV-seropositive.

The gene calls are TRBV25-1 and TRBJ1-5; 9 positions agree with TRBD1. The trim removed 4 bases at V and 3 bases at J, leaving 10 bases unmatched. CDR1 and CDR2 (germline): MGHDK, SYGVNS. This CDR3 comprises 17 residues. The CDR3 protein is CASSGGQGPLDNQPQHF. CDR3 nucleotides: TGTGCCAGCAGTGGGGGACAGGGCCCTTTGGACAATCAGCCCCAGCATTTT.

The V call is TRBV4-1, the J call TRBJ1-1; 10 nucleotides agree with TRBD1. The trim removed 4 bases at V and 3 bases at J, leaving 11 bases unmatched. The germline V gene has CDR1 MGHRA and CDR2 YSYEKL. This CDR3 is built from 17 residues. The CDR3 sequence: CASSLGQGVGRDTEAFF. CDR3 DNA sequence: TGCGCCAGCAGCCTCGGACAGGGGGTCGGTAGGGACACTGAAGCTTTCTTT.

The chain uses TRBV2 and TRBJ1-5; 8 bases are shared with TRBD1. The V and J ends lost 6 bases and 4 bases, in that order; junction bases with no gene match: 8. CDR3 length equals 15 residues. CDR1 and CDR2 (germline): SNHLY, FYNNEI. Here the CDR3 DNA reads TGTGCCAGCAGCCGGACAGGGAAAGAAAATCAGCCCCAGCATTTT. Its translation: CASSRTGKENQPQHF.

The J gene is TRBJ1-4, the V gene TRBV19, with no clear D. The CDR3 runs 13 residues. Per the germline V gene, CDR1 is LNHDA and CDR2 is SQIVND (reference sequence). Deletions cut 5 bases from V and 8 bases from J, with 12 bases between. DNA for the CDR3: TGTGCCAGTAGTGCCGCCCGGTGGGAAAAACTGTTTTTT. Protein: CASSAARWEKLFF. Together with reference TRBV19 and TRBJ1-4, the CDR3 gives the full variable domain: DGGITQSPKYLFRKEGQNVTLSCEQNLNHDAMYWYRQDPGQGLRLIYYSQIVNDFQKGDIAEGYSVSREKKESFPLTVTSAQKNPTAFYLCASSAARWEKLFFGSGTQLSVL.

CDR3 nucleotide sequence: TGCGCCAGCAGCTTGGTCACAGGGGGACAAGAGACCCAGTACTTC. This gives the protein CASSLVTGGQETQYF. The chain recombines TRBV5-1 with TRBJ2-5, with TRBD1 matching over 8 bases. The ends lost 0 bases at V and 2 bases at J; junction bases unmatched: 3. The CDR3 spans 15 residues. Germline-derived CDR1 and CDR2 are SGHRS and YFSETQ.

The J gene is TRBJ1-2, the V gene TRBV30; 7 bases align to TRBD1. This CDR3 spans 13 amino acids. CDR1 GTSNPN and CDR2 SVGIG come from the germline V gene (reference sequence). V was clipped by 2 bases and J by 4 bases; unmatched bases: 4. The DNA of the CDR3 is TGTGCCTGGAGTCCCCGGGACAGCTATGGCTACACCTTC. Translation: CAWSPRDSYGYTF.

This clone was counted only a few times. The chain links TRBV4-3 to TRBJ1-6, with 7 positions matching TRBD1. V dropped 1 base and J dropped 8; count of bases not matched to a gene: 11. CDR3 length equals 17 residues. The germline V gene has CDR1 LGHNA and CDR2 YSLEER. CDR3 loop: CASSQGVGGLLDSPLHF. The CDR3 DNA reads as TGCGCCAGCAGCCAAGGAGTAGGGGGCCTCCTGGATTCACCCCTCCACTTT.

V is TRBV7-9 and J is TRBJ1-1; the D is unclear. Germline values: CDR1 SEHNR, CDR2 FQNEAQ (reference sequence). V was shortened by 1 base and J by 1 base, with 7 bases between the two germline ends. CDR3 length: 14 amino acids. Written as DNA, the CDR3 is TGTGCCAGCAGCTTAGTATCAGGGAACACTGAAGCTTTCTTT. Translation: CASSLVSGNTEAFF.

The gene calls are TRBV4-1 and TRBJ2-3, with D possibly being TRBD1 (6 bases). V was trimmed by 1 base and J by 3 bases, leaving 14 bases between them. The germline V gene encodes CDR1 MGHRA and CDR2 YSYEKL. This CDR3 is built from 16 residues. CDR3 amino acids: CASSQVTGMRTDTQYF. The CDR3 DNA follows: TGCGCCAGCAGCCAAGTTACAGGGATGAGGACAGATACGCAGTATTTT.

The chain carries TRBV27 and TRBJ1-1; D gene uncertain. The CDR3 is 13 amino acids. The V and J ends lost 11 bases and 3 bases respectively, with 16 bases between them. Germline V gene lookup returns CDR1 MNHEY and CDR2 SMNVEV (reference sequence). The CDR3 is CAAGSHPYTEAFF. The CDR3 region has the DNA TGTGCCGCTGGGAGTCACCCTTACACTGAAGCTTTCTTT.

The rearrangement joins TRBV27 to TRBJ1-5; no definite D call. The CDR3 consists of 14 residues. Trimming removed 5 bases at V and 2 bases at J, with 10 bases between. Germline values: CDR1 MNHEY, CDR2 SMNVEV (reference sequence). The CDR3 DNA reads TGTGCCAGCAGTCTTACGAGGGGCAATCAGCCCCAGCATTTT. Translated: CASSLTRGNQPQHF.

V and J are TRBV19 and TRBJ1-5; D is possibly TRBD1 (5 bases). The CDR3 totals 13 residues. CDR1 is LNHDA, CDR2 SQIVND, per germline (reference sequence). Trimming shortened V by 5 bases and J by 5 bases, and 10 bases separated the two germline ends. CDR3 region: CASSSGGHQPQHF. The CDR3 nucleotides read TGTGCCAGTAGTTCGGGGGGTCATCAGCCCCAGCATTTT.